These 6 T cell receptor beta chains were sequenced from one sample in a study of T cell responses to AZD1222 COVID-19 vaccine. Clones were sequenced by immunoSEQ multiplex PCR, and TCRdb holds only the in-frame ones, with some missing. The sample yields around 84,000 clones, 85% to 90% seen once. This material consisted of peripheral blood, taken on day 0 of AZD1222 vaccination. Receptors originate from an adult in good health.

The CDR3 sequence is CASSDGTSGTLTDTQYF. Written as DNA, the CDR3 is TGTGCCAGCAGCGACGGGACTAGCGGGACACTCACAGATACGCAGTATTTT. J is TRBJ2-3 and V is TRBV5-6, with 13 nucleotides matching TRBD2. Germline lookup yields CDR1 SGHDT and CDR2 YYEEEE. CDR3 size: 17 residues. After removal of 4 bases from V and 2 bases from J, the junction contained 7 bases not matched to a gene.

The chain combines TRBV3-1 (or the pseudogene TRBV3-2) with TRBJ2-3; TRBD2 agrees at 9 bases. The CDR3 totals 16 residues. Germline V gives CDR1 LGHDT, CDR2 YNNKEL (reference sequence). After removal of 8 bases from V and 6 bases from J, the junction contained 15 bases not matched to a gene. CDR3 sequence reads: CASAKKGSGSSDTQYF. In DNA form, the CDR3 reads TGTGCCAGCGCCAAGAAGGGTAGCGGGAGTAGCGATACGCAGTATTTT.

The chain joins TRBV15 to TRBJ2-7; tentative D call: TRBD1 (6 bases). The length of the CDR3 is 14 residues. Germline V gene sequence: CDR1 LNHNV, CDR2 YYDKDF (reference sequence). V was pared by 5 bases and J by 1 base, with 12 bases between. The CDR3 nucleotides are TGTGCCACCAGCTCCGCAGGGGATTCCTACGAGCAGTACTTC. It codes for CATSSAGDSYEQYF.

This clone was detected a few times. The J gene is TRBJ1-4, the V gene TRBV14; D not certain. Germline V gene sequence: CDR1 SGHDN, CDR2 FVKESK. The V and J ends lost 0 bases and 9 bases respectively, with 14 bases between them. This CDR3 comprises 15 residues. The CDR3 here is CASSQDEGDRKKLFF. DNA of the CDR3: TGTGCCAGCAGCCAAGATGAGGGTGATCGGAAAAAACTGTTTTTT.

The V gene is TRBV27, the J gene TRBJ1-2; D ambiguous. CDR1 is MNHEY, CDR2 SMNVEV, per germline (reference sequence). V was trimmed by 7 bases and J by 4 bases, leaving 7 bases between them. This CDR3 region has 11 residues. The CDR3 DNA is TGTGCCAGCAAGGGAGCCTATGGCTACACCTTC. The encoded protein is CASKGAYGYTF.

The V and J genes are TRBV5-5 and TRBJ2-5; a weak D match, TRBD2 (6 bases). This CDR3 is 14 amino acids long. V lost 6 bases, J lost 2 bases, and 14 bases lay in between. Germline V gene data show CDR1 as SGHKS and CDR2 as YYEKEE (reference sequence). The CDR3 loop reads CASNLGGSQETQYF. As DNA, the CDR3 is TGTGCCAGCAACCTCGGAGGGAGTCAAGAGACCCAGTACTTC.